Included here is one T cell receptor (beta chain) sequence, with context. Its antigen is not yet known. The data belong to a study of CXCR3-negative and CXCR3-positive naive CD8 T cells (dated by TCRdb to between 2018 and 2021). A note on the overall study: In total, approximately 140 million TRB reads were obtained, which works out to roughly 1.5 +/- 0.3 million reads per library. TRBV-TRBJ cluster analysis included naive subsets from roughly 5 donors and memory cells from 3 donors. Diversity and physicochemical repertoire analyses were performed on 11 donors pooled from two independent experiments.

Overall study results and their limits: Comparably high repertoire diversity was found in both naive subsets, whereas much lower repertoire diversity was found in memory CD8+ T cells. CXCR3 expression partially decreased after cryopreservation, so most assays used freshly isolated PBMCs. Naive CXCR3-negative and CXCR3-positive cells from the same donor showed similar TRBV-TRBJ usage, whereas memory cells showed distinct patterns. Because surface CD5, which has been linked to self-reactivity in mice, was comparable between naive subsets, TCR interaction strength was also inferred from TRB CDR3 physicochemical properties. Compared with CXCR3-negative naive cells, CXCR3-positive naive cells had TRB CDR3s with higher hydrophobicity (lower Kidera factor 4), lower energy, and higher strength and volume indices.

The listed sequencing device is NextSeq 550. The Human TCR Profiling Kit (MiLaboratory) was used to prepare UMI-labeled 5' RACE TRB cDNA libraries. The full amount of extracted RNA was used for cDNA synthesis, and the full amount of resulting cDNA was used for PCR amplification. Libraries were prepared in parallel with an identical number of PCR cycles. From the authors' description of their analysis: MIGEC and MiXCR extracted about 57,000 +/- 9,900 unique UMI-labeled TRB cDNA molecules per library, requiring at least two reads per UMI. Each library averaged roughly 40,000 +/- 10,000 functional in-frame TRB CDR3 nucleotide clonotypes without stop codons. After each sample was downsampled to 5000 UMI-labeled TRB molecules, VDJtools was used to calculate diversity metrics such as normalized Shannon-Wiener and Chao1. For the central five CDR3 residues, VDJtools calculated physicochemical properties weighted by clonotype size, namely interaction energy, strength, volume and Kidera factor 4. TCRdb reprocessed the reads and provides one entry for every CDR3 protein sequence; no DNA is given. The V and J calls shown here were made by TCRdb, not taken from the authors' results. The sample's table covers 55,000 to 70,000 distinct CDR3 sequences. The ten largest clones represent 0.55% to 0.75% of the sample.

CDR3 length: 17 amino acids, cysteine to phenylalanine. DNA is not recorded here. According to the germline V gene, CDR1 reads KGHSH and CDR2 reads LQKENI. Each CD8+ T cell subset was flow-sorted in triplicate, with over 250,000 cells per subset placed directly into RLT lysis buffer. To exclude memory contaminants, naive CD8+ T cells were stringently defined as CD45RO-CCR7+CD27+CD95-. Using standard density gradient centrifugation, peripheral blood mononuclear cells were isolated from buffy coats. A FACSAria III was used to flow-sort naive CXCR3-negative and CXCR3-positive CD8+ T cells. An RNeasy Mini Kit was used to extract total RNA from the sorted cells.

Material: naive CXCR3+ CD8+ T cells from blood. This specimen's cell subset or site label, interpreted: CD45RO-CCR7+CD27+CD95- naive CD8+ T cells expressing CXCR3 (TNR3+). This chain is built from TRBV18 and TRBJ2-6. This sequence was found in a human donor in good health. Some clones in this sample may be carry-over from other donors' samples. Here the CDR3 is given as CASSPLQTSSGANVLTF.